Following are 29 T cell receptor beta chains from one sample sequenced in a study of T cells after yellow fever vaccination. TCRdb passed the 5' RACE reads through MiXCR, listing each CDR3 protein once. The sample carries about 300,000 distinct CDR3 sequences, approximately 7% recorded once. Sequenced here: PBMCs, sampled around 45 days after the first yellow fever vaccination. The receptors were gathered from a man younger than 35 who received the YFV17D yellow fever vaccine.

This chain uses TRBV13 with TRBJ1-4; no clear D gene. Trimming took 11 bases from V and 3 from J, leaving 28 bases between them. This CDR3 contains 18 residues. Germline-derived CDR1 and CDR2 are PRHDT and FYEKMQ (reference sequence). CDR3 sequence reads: CAFWTGKARPLANEKLFF. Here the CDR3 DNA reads TGTGCCTTCTGGACTGGGAAGGCCAGACCGCTGGCTAATGAAAAACTGTTTTTT.

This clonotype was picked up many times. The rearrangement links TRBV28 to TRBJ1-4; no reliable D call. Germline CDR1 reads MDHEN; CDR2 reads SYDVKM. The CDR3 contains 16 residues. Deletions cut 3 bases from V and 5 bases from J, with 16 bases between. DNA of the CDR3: TGTGCCAGCAGTTTGCGTACACCTTCCCAAAATGAAAAACTGTTTTTT. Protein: CASSLRTPSQNEKLFF.

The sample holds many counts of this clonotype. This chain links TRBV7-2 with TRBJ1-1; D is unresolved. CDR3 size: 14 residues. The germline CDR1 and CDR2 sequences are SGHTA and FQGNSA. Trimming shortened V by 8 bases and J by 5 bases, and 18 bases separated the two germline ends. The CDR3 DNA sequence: TGTGCCAGCGGTTACGGGCTCGGAGGGACTGAAGCTTTCTTT. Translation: CASGYGLGGTEAFF.

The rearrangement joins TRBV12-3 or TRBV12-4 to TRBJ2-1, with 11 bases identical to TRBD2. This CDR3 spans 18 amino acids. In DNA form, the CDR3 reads TGTACCATCAGTTTTAGGCTAGCGGGGGGTCACTCCTACAATGAGCAGTTCTTC. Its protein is CTISFRLAGGHSYNEQFF.

CDR3 residues: CASSSTGKQPQHF. CDR3 bases: TGTGCCAGCAGTTCAACAGGGAAACAGCCCCAGCATTTT. The rearrangement links TRBV6-5 to TRBJ1-5, with a tentative D call TRBD1 (6 bases). Germline V gene lookup returns CDR1 MNHEY and CDR2 SVGAGI. The length of the CDR3 is 13 residues. V was clipped by 4 bases and J by 7 bases, with 11 bases between them.

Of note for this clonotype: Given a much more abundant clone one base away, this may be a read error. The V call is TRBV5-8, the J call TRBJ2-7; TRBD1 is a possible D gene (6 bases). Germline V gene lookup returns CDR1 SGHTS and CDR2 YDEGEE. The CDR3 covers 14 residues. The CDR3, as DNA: TGTGACAGCAGCTTGAATCAGGGGCACTACGAGCAGTACGTC. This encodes CDSSLNQGHYEQYV.

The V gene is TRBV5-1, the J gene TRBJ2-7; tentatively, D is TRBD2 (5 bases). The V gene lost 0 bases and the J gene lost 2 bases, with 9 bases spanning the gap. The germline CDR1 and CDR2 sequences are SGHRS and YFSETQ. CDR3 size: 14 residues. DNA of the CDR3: TGCGCCAGCAGCTTGGAGGGAGCCACCTACGAGCAGTACTTC. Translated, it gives CASSLEGATYEQYF.

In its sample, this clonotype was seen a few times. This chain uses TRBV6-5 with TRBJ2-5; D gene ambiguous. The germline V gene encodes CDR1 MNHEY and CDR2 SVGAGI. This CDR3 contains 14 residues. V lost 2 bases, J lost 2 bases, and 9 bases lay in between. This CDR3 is CASSYHLKQETQYF. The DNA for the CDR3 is TGTGCCAGCAGTTACCACCTGAAACAAGAGACCCAGTACTTC.

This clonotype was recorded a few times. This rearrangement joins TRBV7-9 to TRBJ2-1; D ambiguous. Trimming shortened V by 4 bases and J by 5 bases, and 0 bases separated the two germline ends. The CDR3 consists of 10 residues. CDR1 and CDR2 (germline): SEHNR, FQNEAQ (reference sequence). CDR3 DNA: TGTGCCAGCAGCTACAATGAGCAGTTCTTC. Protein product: CASSYNEQFF.

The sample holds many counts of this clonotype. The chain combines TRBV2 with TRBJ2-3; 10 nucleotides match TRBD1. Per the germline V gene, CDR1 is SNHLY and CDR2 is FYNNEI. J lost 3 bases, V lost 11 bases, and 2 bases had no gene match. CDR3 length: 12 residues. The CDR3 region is CAGDRGTDTQYF. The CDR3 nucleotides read TGTGCCGGGGACAGGGGAACAGATACGCAGTATTTT. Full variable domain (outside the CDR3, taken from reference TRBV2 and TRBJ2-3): EPEVTQTPSHQVTQMGQEVILRCVPISNHLYFYWYRQILGQKVEFLVSFYNNEISEKSEIFDDQFSVERPDGSNFTLKIRSTKLEDSAMYFCAGDRGTDTQYFGPGTRLTVL.

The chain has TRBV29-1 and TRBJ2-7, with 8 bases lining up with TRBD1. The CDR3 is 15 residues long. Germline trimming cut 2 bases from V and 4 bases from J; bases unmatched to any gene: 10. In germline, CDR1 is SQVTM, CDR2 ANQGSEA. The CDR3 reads CSVEIPGQGRYEQYF. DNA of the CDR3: TGCAGCGTTGAAATACCCGGACAGGGCCGATACGAGCAGTACTTC.

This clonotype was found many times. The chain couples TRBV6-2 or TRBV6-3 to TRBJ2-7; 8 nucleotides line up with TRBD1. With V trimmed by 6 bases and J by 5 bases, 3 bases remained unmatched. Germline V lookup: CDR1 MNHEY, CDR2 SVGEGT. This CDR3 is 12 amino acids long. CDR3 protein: CASRDRGDEQYV. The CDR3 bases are TGTGCCAGCAGAGACAGGGGAGACGAGCAGTACGTC.

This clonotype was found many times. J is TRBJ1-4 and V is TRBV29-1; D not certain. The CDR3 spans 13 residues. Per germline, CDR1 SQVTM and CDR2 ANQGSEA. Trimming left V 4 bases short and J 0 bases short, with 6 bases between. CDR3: CSVGAATNEKLFF. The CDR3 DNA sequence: TGCAGCGTTGGTGCTGCAACTAATGAAAAACTGTTTTTT.

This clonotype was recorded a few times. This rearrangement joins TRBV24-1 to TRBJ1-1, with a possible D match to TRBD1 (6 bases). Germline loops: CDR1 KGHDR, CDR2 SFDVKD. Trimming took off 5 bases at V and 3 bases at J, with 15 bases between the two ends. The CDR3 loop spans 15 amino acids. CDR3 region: CATSVTGGCDTEAFF. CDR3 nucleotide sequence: TGTGCCACCAGTGTGACAGGAGGGTGTGACACTGAAGCTTTCTTT.

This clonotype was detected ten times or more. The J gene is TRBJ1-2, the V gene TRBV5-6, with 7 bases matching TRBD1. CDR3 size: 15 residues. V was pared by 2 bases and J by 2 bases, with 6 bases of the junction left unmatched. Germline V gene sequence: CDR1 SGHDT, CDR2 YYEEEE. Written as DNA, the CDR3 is TGTGCCAGCAGCTTCCGTTCAGGGGGAAACTATGGCTACACCTTC. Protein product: CASSFRSGGNYGYTF.

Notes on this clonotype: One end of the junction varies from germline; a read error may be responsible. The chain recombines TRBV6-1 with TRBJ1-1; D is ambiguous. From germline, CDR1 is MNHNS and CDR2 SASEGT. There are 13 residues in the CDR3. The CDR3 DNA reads TGTGCCAGCAGAGAAGGGCCTGGCCCTGAAGCTTTCTTT. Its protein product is CASREGPGPEAFF.

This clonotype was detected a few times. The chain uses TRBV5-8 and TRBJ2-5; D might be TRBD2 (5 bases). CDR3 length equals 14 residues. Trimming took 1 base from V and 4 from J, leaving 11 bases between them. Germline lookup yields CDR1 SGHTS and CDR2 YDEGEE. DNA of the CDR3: TGTGCCAGCAGCTTGAAGACGGGATCAGAGACCCAGTACTTC. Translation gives CASSLKTGSETQYF.

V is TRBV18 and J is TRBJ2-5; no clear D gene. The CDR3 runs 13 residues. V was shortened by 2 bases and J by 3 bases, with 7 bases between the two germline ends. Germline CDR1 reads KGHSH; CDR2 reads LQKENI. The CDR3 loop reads CASSPSPEETQYF. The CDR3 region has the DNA TGTGCCAGCTCACCATCCCCAGAAGAGACCCAGTACTTC.

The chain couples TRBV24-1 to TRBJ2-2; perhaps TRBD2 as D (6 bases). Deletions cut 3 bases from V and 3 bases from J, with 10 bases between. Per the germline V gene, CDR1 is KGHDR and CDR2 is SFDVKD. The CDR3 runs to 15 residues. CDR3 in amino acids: CATSDHTGDTGELFF. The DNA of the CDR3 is TGTGCCACCAGTGATCATACGGGGGACACCGGGGAGCTGTTTTTT.

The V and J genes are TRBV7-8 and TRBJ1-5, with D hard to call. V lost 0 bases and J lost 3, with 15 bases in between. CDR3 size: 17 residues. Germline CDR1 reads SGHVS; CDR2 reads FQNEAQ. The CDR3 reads CASSLASGGVPNQPQHF. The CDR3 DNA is TGTGCCAGCAGCTTAGCTTCCGGTGGGGTCCCCAATCAGCCCCAGCATTTT.

The DNA for the CDR3 is TGTGCCAGCACTCCGTATTCTCAGACAATTAATTTGGACCAAGAGACCCAGTACTTC. This gives the protein CASTPYSQTINLDQETQYF. The chain employs TRBV7-9 and TRBJ2-5; D is ambiguous. The CDR3 contains 19 residues. Looked up from germline, CDR1 is SEHNR and CDR2 is FQNEAQ (reference sequence). V lost 7 bases and J lost 0, with 27 bases in between.

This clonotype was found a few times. CDR3: CASGPGQGNTIYF. In DNA, the CDR3 is TGTGCCAGCGGACCGGGACAAGGAAACACCATATATTTT. The J gene is TRBJ1-3, the V gene TRBV13; weak D call: TRBD1 (6 bases). The V end lost 8 bases, the J end lost 4 bases, and 12 bases lay between the germline ends. The CDR3 runs 13 residues. The V gene's germline CDR1 is PRHDT and CDR2 FYEKMQ (reference sequence).

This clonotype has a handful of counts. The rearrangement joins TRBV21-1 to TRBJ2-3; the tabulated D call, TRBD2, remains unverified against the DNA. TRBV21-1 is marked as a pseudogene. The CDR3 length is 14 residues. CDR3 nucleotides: TGTGCCAGCAGAACGGACGGCCGAACAGATACGCAGTATTTT. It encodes CASRTDGRTDTQYF.

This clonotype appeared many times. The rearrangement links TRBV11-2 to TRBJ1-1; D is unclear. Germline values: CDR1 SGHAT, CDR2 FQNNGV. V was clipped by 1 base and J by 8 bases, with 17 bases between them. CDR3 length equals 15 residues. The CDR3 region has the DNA TGTGCCAGCAGCTTAGGTTCGGCTCCCGACCGAGAAGCTTTCTTT. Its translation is CASSLGSAPDREAFF.

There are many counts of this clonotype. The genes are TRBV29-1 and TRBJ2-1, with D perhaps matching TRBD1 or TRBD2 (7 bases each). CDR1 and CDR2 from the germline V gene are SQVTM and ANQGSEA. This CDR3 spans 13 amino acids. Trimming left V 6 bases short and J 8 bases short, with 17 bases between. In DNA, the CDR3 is TGCAGCGTCTGGGGGCAGGGGGGGGATGAGCAGTTCTTC. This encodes CSVWGQGGDEQFF.

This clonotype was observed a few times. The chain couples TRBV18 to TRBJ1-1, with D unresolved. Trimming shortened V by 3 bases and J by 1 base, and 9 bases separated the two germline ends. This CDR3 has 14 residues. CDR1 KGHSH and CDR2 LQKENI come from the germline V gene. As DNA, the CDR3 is TGTGCCAGCTCACCCACCCAAGGGAACACTGAAGCTTTCTTT. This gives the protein CASSPTQGNTEAFF.

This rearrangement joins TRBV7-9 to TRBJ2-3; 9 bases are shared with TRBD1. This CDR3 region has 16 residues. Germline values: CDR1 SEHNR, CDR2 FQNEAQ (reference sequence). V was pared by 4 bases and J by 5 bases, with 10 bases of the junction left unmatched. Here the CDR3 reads CASSSHRDRDRDTQYF. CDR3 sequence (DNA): TGTGCCAGCAGCTCGCACCGGGACAGGGATAGAGATACGCAGTATTTT.

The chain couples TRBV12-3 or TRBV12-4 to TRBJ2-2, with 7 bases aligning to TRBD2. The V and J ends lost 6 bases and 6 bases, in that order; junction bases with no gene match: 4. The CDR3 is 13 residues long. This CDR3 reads CASSRTRPGELFF. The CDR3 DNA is TGTGCCAGCAGCCGGACTAGACCCGGGGAGCTGTTTTTT.

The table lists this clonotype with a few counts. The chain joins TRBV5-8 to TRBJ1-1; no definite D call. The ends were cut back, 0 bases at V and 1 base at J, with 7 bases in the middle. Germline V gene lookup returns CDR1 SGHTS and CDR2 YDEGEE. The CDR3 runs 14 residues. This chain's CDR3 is CASSLEPGNTEAFF. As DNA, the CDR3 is TGTGCCAGCAGCTTGGAGCCCGGGAACACTGAAGCTTTCTTT.